These 32 T cell receptor beta chains share one sample of origin, sequenced in a study of T cell repertoires in cytomegalovirus infection. One entry per CDR3 protein, called by TCRdb with MiXCR from the reads. The sample gives approximately 290,000 distinct CDR3 sequences, roughly 26% of which show up once; about 15% is in the top ten. The source material was PBMCs. The receptors here all came from a human donor in good health (CMV status not recorded). Some clones in this sample may be carry-over from other donors' samples.

This clonotype was recorded many times. This CDR3 reads CASSRPTSGSPYTQYF. As DNA, the CDR3 is TGTGCCAGCAGTCGACCGACTAGCGGGAGTCCATATACGCAGTATTTT. The V and J genes are TRBV6-6 and TRBJ2-3; 12 bases align to TRBD2. The CDR3 loop spans 16 amino acids. V shed 5 bases and J 7 bases; nucleotides not matched to a gene: 10. CDR1 is MNHNY, CDR2 SVGAGI, per germline (reference sequence).

The chain links TRBV6-6 to TRBJ2-7, with D perhaps TRBD1 or TRBD2 (5 bases each). The V end lost 2 bases, the J end lost 4 bases, and 12 bases lay between the germline ends. Germline CDR1 MNHNY, CDR2 SVGAGI (reference sequence). The CDR3 totals 14 residues. CDR3 sequence (DNA): TGTGCCAGCAGTTACGGGTCGGGACCTTACGAGCAGTACTTC. Translated, it gives CASSYGSGPYEQYF.

The table lists this clonotype with a few counts. The chain uses TRBV7-9 and TRBJ2-2; unclear D gene. This CDR3 is 15 amino acids long. Germline V lookup: CDR1 SEHNR, CDR2 FQNEAQ (reference sequence). Trimming stripped 1 base from V and 3 bases from J, with 9 bases between. The CDR3 sequence is CASSLGVGDTGELFF. CDR3 in DNA: TGTGCCAGCAGCTTAGGCGTTGGGGACACCGGGGAGCTGTTTTTT.

This clonotype was counted many times. This chain connects TRBV7-2 to TRBJ2-1; a possible D gene is TRBD1 (6 bases). CDR1 and CDR2 from the germline V gene are SGHTA and FQGNSA. Deletions cut 8 bases from V and 7 bases from J, with 12 bases between. This CDR3 has 12 residues. The CDR3 DNA reads TGTGCCAGCTCTCTTACAGGGAATGAGCAGTTCTTC. The encoded protein is CASSLTGNEQFF.

J is TRBJ2-7 and V is TRBV20-1, with unresolved D. Germline lookup yields CDR1 DFQATT and CDR2 SNEGSKA (reference sequence). This CDR3 has 12 residues. With 0 bases removed from V and 2 bases from J, the gap between germline ends came to 5 bases. CDR3 residues: CSARDPPYEQYF. CDR3 bases: TGCAGTGCTAGAGATCCCCCCTACGAGCAGTACTTC.

This clonotype has more than one count but fewer than ten. The rearrangement uses TRBV20-1 and TRBJ1-3; D unresolved. The CDR3 runs to 16 residues. Germline V gene lookup returns CDR1 DFQATT and CDR2 SNEGSKA (reference sequence). With 5 bases removed from V and 1 base from J, the gap between germline ends came to 18 bases. The CDR3 coding sequence is TGCAGTGCTCCGTCACGGACCCCAATGTCTGGAAACACCATATATTTT. Translated: CSAPSRTPMSGNTIYF.

The V gene is TRBV28, the J gene TRBJ2-1, with D possibly being TRBD1 (5 bases). This CDR3 contains 13 residues. Per the germline V gene, CDR1 is MDHEN and CDR2 is SYDVKM. The V gene lost 10 bases and the J gene lost 0 bases, with 10 bases spanning the gap. The CDR3 sequence is CATHRGSYNEQFF. The CDR3 DNA follows: TGTGCCACCCATAGGGGCTCCTACAATGAGCAGTTCTTC.

The V and J genes are TRBV7-2 and TRBJ2-5; D may correspond to TRBD1 or TRBD2 (5 bases each). Deletions cut 4 bases from V and 4 bases from J, with 10 bases between. The CDR3 spans 13 residues. CDR1 SGHTA and CDR2 FQGNSA come from the germline V gene. The CDR3 DNA reads as TGTGCCAGCAGCTCGGGACCCGTAGAGACCCAGTACTTC. Protein: CASSSGPVETQYF. Looking up the rest from reference TRBV7-2 and TRBJ2-5 gives the full variable domain: GAGVSQSPSNKVTEKGKDVELRCDPISGHTALYWYRQSLGQGLEFLIYFQGNSAPDKSGLPSDRFSAERTGGSVSTLTIQRTQQEDSAVYLCASSSGPVETQYFGPGTRLLVL.

The chain joins TRBV28 to TRBJ2-4; TRBD2 might be the D (5 bases). The CDR3 consists of 13 residues. V shed 5 bases and J shed 13 bases, with 18 bases lying between them. Per the germline V gene, CDR1 is MDHEN and CDR2 is SYDVKM. As DNA, the CDR3 is TGTGCCAGCAGTCAAACGGCCCGGGAAGGGCAGTACTTC. Its protein is CASSQTAREGQYF.

The V call is TRBV29-1, the J call TRBJ1-3; 12 bases align to TRBD1. Germline trimming cut 6 bases from V and 2 bases from J; bases unmatched to any gene: 2. Per germline, CDR1 SQVTM and CDR2 ANQGSEA. This CDR3 has 14 amino acids. CDR3 nucleotide sequence: TGCAGCGTGGGGACAGGGGGCCCTGGAAACACCATATATTTT. Its protein is CSVGTGGPGNTIYF.

The genes are TRBV27 and TRBJ2-7, with a tentative D call TRBD1 (6 bases). There are 12 residues in the CDR3. CDR1 is MNHEY and CDR2 is SMNVEV in the germline V gene (reference sequence). V gave up 6 bases and J gave up 7 bases, with 13 bases separating them. CDR3 sequence (DNA): TGTGCCAGCAGCCGGACAGTTGGGGAGCAGTACTTC. Translation gives CASSRTVGEQYF.

The rearrangement uses TRBV27 and TRBJ2-1; D perhaps matches TRBD1 (6 bases). Germline V CDR1 and CDR2: MNHEY, SMNVEV (reference sequence). The CDR3 is made up of 11 amino acids. V was shortened by 4 bases and J by 10 bases, with 8 bases between the two germline ends. CDR3 region: CASSYGQEQFF. CDR3 nucleotides: TGTGCCAGCAGTTACGGACAGGAGCAGTTCTTC.

The chain has TRBV28 and TRBJ2-2; 10 bases fit TRBD2. The V and J ends lost 6 bases and 6 bases, in that order; junction bases with no gene match: 13. The CDR3 has 17 residues. Germline-derived CDR1 and CDR2 are MDHEN and SYDVKM. CDR3 sequence (DNA): TGTGCCAGCAGCGGACCGCCAACAAGCGGGGGGGCCGGGGAGCTGTTTTTT. Its protein is CASSGPPTSGGAGELFF.

The chain couples TRBV19 to TRBJ1-1, with D unclear. V was trimmed by 4 bases and J by 1 base, leaving 13 bases between them. This CDR3 is built from 15 residues. Germline V CDR1 and CDR2: LNHDA, SQIVND (reference sequence). CDR3 nucleotide sequence: TGTGCCAGTAGTAGGAAGGAGGGAAGGAACACTGAAGCTTTCTTT. It yields the protein CASSRKEGRNTEAFF. Combining the CDR3 with reference TRBV19 and TRBJ1-1 gives the whole variable domain DGGITQSPKYLFRKEGQNVTLSCEQNLNHDAMYWYRQDPGQGLRLIYYSQIVNDFQKGDIAEGYSVSREKKESFPLTVTSAQKNPTAFYLCASSRKEGRNTEAFFGQGTRLTVV.

The chain joins TRBV6-2 or TRBV6-3 to TRBJ2-7; the match to TRBD2 covers 8 bases. The CDR3 spans 16 residues. Germline V lookup: CDR1 MNHEY, CDR2 SVGEGT. Trimming cost V 0 bases and J 7 bases; bases outside gene matches: 11. CDR3 nucleotides: TGTGCCAGCAGTTACTCTGAGACGGGAGGGCCGTATGAGCAGTACTTC. Amino acids: CASSYSETGGPYEQYF.

A few counts support this clonotype. The CDR3 DNA reads TGTGCCAGCAGCTTGAGGGTCGGCAGCGGGGCCTCCCAAGAGACCCAGTACTTC. Encoded protein: CASSLRVGSGASQETQYF. The chain has TRBV5-4 and TRBJ2-5; the match to TRBD2 covers 7 bases. The CDR3 is 18 residues long. Trimming at V came to 1 base and at J to 1 base, leaving 13 bases not matched to a gene. Looked up from germline, CDR1 is SGHNT and CDR2 is YYREEE (reference sequence).

This clonotype came up many times. The J gene is TRBJ2-4, the V gene TRBV29-1, with D tentatively TRBD1 or TRBD2 (5 bases each). Germline V gives CDR1 SQVTM, CDR2 ANQGSEA. Trimming removed 6 bases at V and 3 bases at J, with 15 bases between. The CDR3 has 14 amino acids. CDR3 region: CSVHGGVGKNIQYF. DNA of the CDR3: TGCAGCGTACATGGGGGTGTAGGCAAAAACATTCAGTACTTC.

This clonotype turned up a few times. The CDR3 sequence: CAISEGILGNQPQHF. In DNA form, the CDR3 reads TGTGCCATCAGTGAGGGGATTTTAGGCAATCAGCCCCAGCATTTT. The chain has TRBV10-3 and TRBJ1-5; D ambiguous. Germline lookup yields CDR1 ENHRY and CDR2 SYGVKD. The CDR3 spans 15 residues. Trimming took off 2 bases at V and 2 bases at J, with 10 bases between the two ends.

This clonotype was picked up a small number of times. The chain employs TRBV14 and TRBJ2-2; D not certain. Looked up from germline, CDR1 is SGHDN and CDR2 is FVKESK. CDR3 size: 13 residues. V shed 1 base and J shed 3 bases, with 3 bases lying between them. DNA of the CDR3: TGTGCCAGCAGCCAAGCTTACACCGGGGAGCTGTTTTTT. Translation gives CASSQAYTGELFF.

Concerning this clonotype: One base away lies a much larger clone, so this may be a sequencing read error. V usage is TRBV7-8 and J usage is TRBJ1-5; TRBD1 matches at 7 bases. Looked up from germline, CDR1 is SGHVS and CDR2 is FQNEAQ. CDR3 size: 16 residues. V was clipped by 2 bases and J by 3 bases; unmatched bases: 7. The chain's CDR3 is CASSLRRDSSNQPQHF. In DNA, the CDR3 is TGTGCCAGCAGCTTACGCAGGGACAGCTCCAATCAGCCCCAGCATTTT.

In its sample, this clonotype was seen many times. V usage is TRBV7-2 and J usage is TRBJ2-7; TRBD1 matches 10 bases. Germline assignment: CDR1 SGHTA and CDR2 FQGNSA. The CDR3 has 14 amino acids. The V and J ends lost 3 bases and 2 bases, in that order; junction bases with no gene match: 1. The CDR3 is CASSFGTGAYEQYF. CDR3 bases: TGTGCCAGCAGCTTCGGGACAGGGGCCTACGAGCAGTACTTC.

This clonotype was picked up a small number of times. This chain connects TRBV28 to TRBJ2-7; TRBD1 aligns across 9 bases. V dropped 6 bases and J dropped 1; count of bases not matched to a gene: 7. The CDR3 has 15 residues. Per germline, CDR1 MDHEN and CDR2 SYDVKM. CDR3 sequence: CASSRPGQGSYEQYF. CDR3 DNA: TGTGCCAGCAGCAGACCGGGACAGGGTTCCTACGAGCAGTACTTC.

The genes are TRBV7-2 and TRBJ1-2; 11 nucleotides align to TRBD1. Trimming cost V 5 bases and J 1 base; bases outside gene matches: 3. Germline V gene data show CDR1 as SGHTA and CDR2 as FQGNSA. The CDR3 loop spans 15 amino acids. The CDR3 sequence is CASSPGQGVNYGYTF. The DNA for the CDR3 is TGTGCCAGCAGCCCGGGACAGGGGGTTAACTATGGCTACACCTTC. The variable domain in full, with the rest retrieved from reference TRBV7-2 and TRBJ1-2, is GAGVSQSPSNKVTEKGKDVELRCDPISGHTALYWYRQSLGQGLEFLIYFQGNSAPDKSGLPSDRFSAERTGGSVSTLTIQRTQQEDSAVYLCASSPGQGVNYGYTFGSGTRLTVV.

This clonotype came up many times. This chain joins TRBV11-2 and TRBJ2-2; the match to TRBD2 covers 13 bases. The germline V gene has CDR1 SGHAT and CDR2 FQNNGV. The CDR3 is 20 amino acids. The V and J ends lost 3 bases and 0 bases, in that order; junction bases with no gene match: 10. The CDR3 loop is CASSFIGTSGTQANTGELFF. DNA for the CDR3: TGTGCCAGCAGCTTTATTGGGACTAGCGGGACGCAGGCGAACACCGGGGAGCTGTTTTTT. Variable domain in full (rest from reference TRBV11-2 and TRBJ2-2): EAGVAQSPRYKIIEKRQSVAFWCNPISGHATLYWYQQILGQGPKLLIQFQNNGVVDDSQLPKDRFSAERLKGVDSTLKIQPAKLEDSAVYLCASSFIGTSGTQANTGELFFGEGSRLTVL.

The CDR3 region has the DNA TGTGCCAGCAGACACCTCAACCGGAGGGACGAGCAGTACTTC. Translating gives CASRHLNRRDEQYF. V gene TRBV12-3 or TRBV12-4 combines with J gene TRBJ2-7, with D maybe TRBD2 (6 bases). V dropped 6 bases and J dropped 5 bases, with 17 bases sitting between them. The CDR3 extends over 14 amino acids.

The V call is TRBV27, the J call TRBJ2-7, with TRBD1 matching over 9 bases. J gave up 2 bases and V 6 bases, and 8 bases lay outside the gene matches. Per the germline V gene, CDR1 is MNHEY and CDR2 is SMNVEV (reference sequence). The CDR3 contains 15 residues. The CDR3 coding sequence is TGTGCCAGCAGACCGCACGGGACAGGGACCTACGAGCAGTACTTC. Encoded protein: CASRPHGTGTYEQYF.

This clonotype has only a few counts. The rearrangement joins TRBV20-1 to TRBJ2-7, with D hard to call. Per germline, CDR1 DFQATT and CDR2 SNEGSKA (reference sequence). The CDR3 has 12 amino acids. V gave up 2 bases and J gave up 3 bases, with 8 bases separating them. The CDR3 nucleotides are TGCAGTGCTAGACCCGACCACTACGAGCAGTACTTC. It encodes CSARPDHYEQYF.

V is TRBV28 and J is TRBJ2-3, with 7 bases lining up with TRBD2. V shed 4 bases, J shed 6 bases, and the junction held 7 bases outside the gene matches. The germline CDR1 and CDR2 sequences are MDHEN and SYDVKM. The CDR3 totals 14 residues. CDR3 sequence reads: CASSSFAGVDTQYF. Written as DNA, the CDR3 is TGTGCCAGCAGTTCCTTTGCGGGGGTCGATACGCAGTATTTT. The full variable domain, in which reference TRBV28 and TRBJ2-3 provide the parts outside the CDR3, is DVKVTQSSRYLVKRTGEKVFLECVQDMDHENMFWYRQDPGLGLRLIYFSYDVKMKEKGDIPEGYSVSREKKERFSLILESASTNQTSMYLCASSSFAGVDTQYFGPGTRLTVL.

The rearrangement uses TRBV9 and TRBJ1-2; D not certain. Germline V gives CDR1 SGDLS, CDR2 YYNGEE. This CDR3 has 11 amino acids. V shed 3 bases and J shed 4 bases, with 4 bases lying between them. CDR3 nucleotide sequence: TGTGCCAGCAGCGGGTCCTATGGCTACACCTTC. Encoded protein: CASSGSYGYTF.

The gene calls are TRBV29-1 and TRBJ2-4, with a weak D call TRBD1 (7 bases). Trimming cost V 4 bases and J 0 bases, with 10 bases left between them. This CDR3 region has 14 residues. Germline V gives CDR1 SQVTM, CDR2 ANQGSEA. The CDR3 DNA reads TGCAGCGTTGCGGAGGGGGCAGCCAAAAACATTCAGTACTTC. Its translation: CSVAEGAAKNIQYF.

The CDR3 DNA follows: TGTGCCAGCAGCACGCAGGTTGCGAACACCGGGGAGCTGTTTTTT. Amino acid sequence: CASSTQVANTGELFF. The V and J genes are TRBV5-4 and TRBJ2-2; D is unresolved. The CDR3 loop spans 15 amino acids. V was clipped by 4 bases and J by 0 bases, with 10 bases between them. From germline, CDR1 is SGHNT and CDR2 YYREEE (reference sequence).

The gene calls are TRBV28 and TRBJ1-5; the D is unclear. Per the germline V gene, CDR1 is MDHEN and CDR2 is SYDVKM. V lost 4 bases, J lost 0 bases, and 10 bases lay in between. The CDR3 is 15 residues long. The CDR3 spells CASSSPLYSNQPQHF. The CDR3 DNA sequence: TGTGCCAGCAGTTCTCCTCTTTATAGCAATCAGCCCCAGCATTTT.